The clone carrying this T cell receptor beta chain occurred a few times. The antigen remains unidentified. This specimen belongs to a study of T-cell memory formation after mild COVID-19. Study results and caveats: Of the contracting clones, CD4+ ones lay mainly in CM and EM, and CD8+ ones in EMRA. Cross-reactive memory apparently joined, as some responding clones appeared in pre-infection memory. Day 15 to 85 contractors were CD4/CD8 balanced; later expanders leaned CD4+. Second-wave clones reaching peak frequency on day 37 lacked confirmed SARS-CoV-2 specificity.

TCRdb re-derived calls from the 5' RACE reads in MiXCR, one entry per CDR3 protein. The sample holds under 700,000 distinct CDR3 sequences, approximately 20% seen once. CDR3 length: 17 residues. Germline loops: CDR1 SGDLS, CDR2 YYNGEE. V was cut by 0 bases and J by 2 bases, with 17 bases left in between. The TCR was taken from an adult woman who had mild COVID-19 (a few samples of this study predate the infection). Cell type and time point are not known. The sequenced sample was PBMCs or a T cell subset sorted from them (not recorded which). The chain couples TRBV9 to TRBJ2-5, with a tentative D call TRBD2 (7 bases). CDR3 in amino acids: CASSVAPGGAEQETQYF. Written as DNA, the CDR3 is TGTGCCAGCAGCGTAGCTCCTGGGGGGGCGGAACAAGAGACCCAGTACTTC.